This record concerns one TCR beta chain sequence. This specimen includes other DNA sequences encoding the same CDR3. The CDR3 totals 15 residues. V was trimmed by 5 bases and J by 0 bases, leaving 11 bases between them. From germline, CDR1 is SGHNT and CDR2 YENEEA. Positively selected for CCR7, the CD45RO-negative cells used as naive CD8 cells excluded terminally differentiated effector memory CD45RA+ cells. Sequenced by immunoSEQ multiplex PCR; TCRdb stores in-frame clones only, minus some. The repertoire has roughly 2.1 million clones, about 93% of them found once; the top ten carry about 1.5%. The sample is drawn from a study of shared clonotypes between healthy human individuals.

The sequence was obtained from a man between 18 and 35 years old in good health. Some clones in this sample may be carry-over from other donors' samples. V gene TRBV11-3 combines with J gene TRBJ2-1; D might be TRBD2 (6 bases). Sequenced input: naive CD8+ T cells from PBMCs. The CDR3 DNA sequence: TGTGCCAGCAGCCTTGACGGGAGCTCCTACAATGAGCAGTTCTTC. Protein sequence: CASSLDGSSYNEQFF.